The rows below give T cell receptor beta chains drawn from one sample of a study of regulatory T cells in long-lasting Graves disease. TCRdb fed the multiplex PCR reads into MiXCR, producing one record per CDR3 protein. The table lists around 480,000 distinct CDR3 sequences, about 16% of them singletons. The sample was also reused in another study, on T cells in Graves' hyperthyroidism and ophthalmopathy.

The sequencing here drew on peripheral blood mononuclear cells (PBMCs), taken at new diagnosis, from a patient treated with antithyroid drugs. These receptors all come from a middle-aged woman with Graves disease. CDR3s include the opening cysteine and the closing phenylalanine or tryptophan. Each record gives: CDR3 length, V gene, D gene, J gene, CDR3 protein. The D gene is left open where the match is weak.

len: 16; v_gene: TRBV11-2; d_gene: -; j_gene: TRBJ2-7; CDR3aa: CASSLRVSAYSYEQYF
len: 15; v_gene: TRBV2; d_gene: -; j_gene: TRBJ2-3; CDR3aa: CASSDQGAPTDTQYF
len: 14; v_gene: TRBV2; d_gene: TRBD2; j_gene: TRBJ2-1; CDR3aa: CASRLAGVYNEQFF
len: 15; v_gene: TRBV9; d_gene: TRBD2; j_gene: TRBJ2-5; CDR3aa: CASSGSGDLQETQYF
len: 13; v_gene: TRBV14; d_gene: -; j_gene: TRBJ2-7; CDR3aa: CASSPWMGDEQYF
len: 16; v_gene: TRBV27; d_gene: -; j_gene: TRBJ2-3; CDR3aa: CASSLQRFDGTDTQYF
len: 15; v_gene: TRBV10-3; d_gene: -; j_gene: TRBJ1-2; CDR3aa: CAISIDPSGVYGYTF
len: 14; v_gene: TRBV12-3/TRBV12-4; d_gene: -; j_gene: TRBJ1-4; CDR3aa: CASRLTGPWEKLFF
len: 16; v_gene: TRBV9; d_gene: TRBD1; j_gene: TRBJ1-1; CDR3aa: CASSVGRQGLNTEAFF
len: 15; v_gene: TRBV20-1; d_gene: TRBD1; j_gene: TRBJ2-1; CDR3aa: CSAGGTGSSYNEQFF
len: 15; v_gene: TRBV12-3/TRBV12-4; d_gene: TRBD1; j_gene: TRBJ2-1; CDR3aa: CASSIGTGNYNEQFF
len: 17; v_gene: TRBV27; d_gene: TRBD1; j_gene: TRBJ1-3; CDR3aa: CASSPWADRGLGNTIYF
len: 13; v_gene: TRBV7-9; d_gene: -; j_gene: TRBJ2-2; CDR3aa: CAGSLYNTGELFF
len: 15; v_gene: TRBV6-1; d_gene: -; j_gene: TRBJ1-1; CDR3aa: CASSPLGGMNTEAFF
len: 13; v_gene: TRBV29-1; d_gene: -; j_gene: TRBJ1-2; CDR3aa: CSVERGSNYGYTF
len: 15; v_gene: TRBV3-1; d_gene: TRBD2; j_gene: TRBJ2-3; CDR3aa: CASSPSGGGPDTQYF
len: 13; v_gene: TRBV20-1; d_gene: -; j_gene: TRBJ1-1; CDR3aa: CSAKVEMNTEAFF
len: 14; v_gene: TRBV6-2/TRBV6-3; d_gene: -; j_gene: TRBJ2-7; CDR3aa: CASSYSGPPAEQYF
len: 12; v_gene: TRBV12-3/TRBV12-4; d_gene: -; j_gene: TRBJ2-2; CDR3aa: CASPGATGELFF
len: 13; v_gene: TRBV6-4; d_gene: TRBD1; j_gene: TRBJ1-1; CDR3aa: CASSAQGGFEAFF
len: 16; v_gene: TRBV9; d_gene: TRBD2; j_gene: TRBJ2-7; CDR3aa: CASSPGTSGGFYEQYF
len: 15; v_gene: TRBV4-1; d_gene: -; j_gene: TRBJ2-2; CDR3aa: CASSQGLRGTGELFF
len: 14; v_gene: TRBV12-3/TRBV12-4; d_gene: -; j_gene: TRBJ1-6; CDR3aa: CASTLQSYNSPLHF
len: 13; v_gene: TRBV15; d_gene: -; j_gene: TRBJ1-2; CDR3aa: CATREEGRYGYTF
len: 16; v_gene: TRBV7-8; d_gene: -; j_gene: TRBJ1-4; CDR3aa: CASSHGLGLTNEKLFF
len: 13; v_gene: TRBV18; d_gene: -; j_gene: TRBJ1-2; CDR3aa: CASSPLTDYGYTF
len: 11; v_gene: TRBV30; d_gene: -; j_gene: TRBJ2-7; CDR3aa: CAWSWSYEQYF